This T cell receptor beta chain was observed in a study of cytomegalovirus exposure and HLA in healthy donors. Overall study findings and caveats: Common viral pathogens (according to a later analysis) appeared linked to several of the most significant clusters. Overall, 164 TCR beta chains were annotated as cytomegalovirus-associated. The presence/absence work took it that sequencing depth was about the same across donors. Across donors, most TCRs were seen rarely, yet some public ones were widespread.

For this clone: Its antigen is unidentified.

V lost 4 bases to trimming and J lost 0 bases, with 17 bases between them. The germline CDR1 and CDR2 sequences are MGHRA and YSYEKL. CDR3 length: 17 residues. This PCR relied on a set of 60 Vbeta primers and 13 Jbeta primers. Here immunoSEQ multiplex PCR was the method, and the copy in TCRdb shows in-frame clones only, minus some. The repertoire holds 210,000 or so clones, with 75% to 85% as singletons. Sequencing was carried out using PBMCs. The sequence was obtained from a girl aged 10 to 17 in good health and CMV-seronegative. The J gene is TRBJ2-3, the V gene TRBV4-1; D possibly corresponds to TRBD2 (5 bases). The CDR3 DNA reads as TGCGCCAGCAGCCCCTCGATTCTTCGGGGAAGCACAGATACGCAGTATTTT. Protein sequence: CASSPSILRGSTDTQYF.